This entry concerns a single T cell receptor (beta chain). These data are taken from a study of cytomegalovirus exposure and HLA in healthy donors. Profiling relied on immunoSEQ multiplex PCR, and the TCRdb table lists in-frame clones only, not all of them. Here the sample spans more than 60,000 clones, over 90% being singletons. Losses at the gene ends were 4 bases for V and 6 bases for J; bases not matched to a gene: 6. Germline lookup yields CDR1 SGHRS and CDR2 YFSETQ. The CDR3 runs to 15 residues. The rearrangement uses TRBV5-1 and TRBJ2-1; TRBD2 matches at 11 bases. Sequencing input: PBMCs. The receptor comes from a woman between 18 and 29 years old in good health and CMV-seropositive. DNA for the CDR3: TGCGCCAGCAGCGCCACCGGGACTAGCGGCAATGAGCAGTTCTTC. Translation: CASSATGTSGNEQFF. The whole variable domain, remainder taken from reference TRBV5-1 and TRBJ2-1, is KAGVTQTPRYLIKTRGQQVTLSCSPISGHRSVSWYQQTPGQGLQFLFEYFSETQRNKGNFPGRFSGRQFSNSRSEMNVSTLELGDSALYLCASSATGTSGNEQFFGPGTRLTVL.